This section outlines one T cell receptor (beta chain) sequence together with its context. Amplification used 60 Vbeta primers and 13 Jbeta primers. Produced via immunoSEQ multiplex PCR; TCRdb's table is partial and in-frame only. The sample yields about 110,000 clones, over 55% seen once. The data are from a study of cytomegalovirus exposure and HLA in healthy donors. J lost 1 base, V lost 6 bases, and 3 bases had no gene match. The CDR3 length is 15 residues. Germline V gives CDR1 LNHDA, CDR2 SQIVND (reference sequence). Donors consisted of healthy bone marrow donors. Although they were nominally healthy when sampled, donors likely had unrecorded immune exposures.

The chain uses TRBV19 and TRBJ2-2; 9 nucleotides align to TRBD2. The sequence was collected from a female donor in good health and CMV-seronegative. The specimen sequenced was PBMCs. The CDR3: CASSLSGRNTGELFF. The CDR3 DNA is TGTGCCAGTAGCCTTAGCGGGAGGAACACCGGGGAGCTGTTTTTT.